Presented here are 22 T cell receptor beta chains from one specimen sequenced in a study of OX40 agonist ivuxolimab in advanced cancers. Repertoires were generated with immunoSEQ multiplex PCR, while TCRdb's copy carries only in-frame clones and drops some. The sample contains some 76,000 clones, approximately 80% of which appear only once. The sample consisted of CD4+ or CD8+ T cells sorted from blood, taken in a trial of the OX40 agonist ivuxolimab. These receptors were taken from an adult with an advanced solid tumor such as melanoma, head and neck, liver or kidney cancer.

The chain combines TRBV6-1 with TRBJ1-5, with D possibly matching TRBD1 (5 bases). Trimming took off 0 bases at V and 3 bases at J, with 18 bases between the two ends. CDR3 length equals 18 residues. Germline lookup yields CDR1 MNHNS and CDR2 SASEGT. CDR3 residues: CASSEAAQGRAYNQPQHF. Here the CDR3 DNA reads TGTGCCAGCAGTGAAGCTGCGCAGGGAAGAGCTTACAATCAGCCCCAGCATTTT.

This chain joins TRBV9 and TRBJ2-2, with D perhaps TRBD2 (5 bases). The germline V gene has CDR1 SGDLS and CDR2 YYNGEE. CDR3 size: 15 residues. The V gene lost 4 bases and the J gene lost 1 base, with 11 bases spanning the gap. CDR3 nucleotide sequence: TGTGCCAGCAGCAAAGGAGGTCGGAACACCGGGGAGCTGTTTTTT. Amino acid sequence: CASSKGGRNTGELFF.

This sequence joins TRBV27 and TRBJ1-4; 12 nucleotides agree with TRBD1. The V segment lost 7 bases and the J segment 7 bases; nucleotides outside the gene matches: 4. This CDR3 comprises 14 residues. Germline V gene sequence: CDR1 MNHEY, CDR2 SMNVEV (reference sequence). CDR3 sequence reads: CASMGQGAGEKLFF. The CDR3 nucleotides read TGTGCCAGCATGGGACAGGGGGCGGGTGAAAAACTGTTTTTT.

This chain links TRBV19 with TRBJ1-1, with 9 bases identical to TRBD1. V lost 1 base and J lost 0; bases outside the gene matches: 6. Germline CDR1 LNHDA, CDR2 SQIVND (reference sequence). The CDR3 covers 17 residues. CDR3 region: CASSIGTGEPLNTEAFF. In DNA form, the CDR3 reads TGTGCCAGTAGTATAGGGACAGGGGAACCCTTGAACACTGAAGCTTTCTTT.

This clone was picked up one time. V usage is TRBV5-4 and J usage is TRBJ1-1, with 9 bases matching TRBD1. V lost 3 bases, J lost 5 bases, and 2 bases stayed unmatched. The CDR3 has 13 amino acids. Germline CDR1 is SGHNT and CDR2 is YYREEE (reference sequence). The CDR3 protein is CASSWDRETEAFF. The DNA for the CDR3 is TGTGCCAGCAGCTGGGACAGGGAGACTGAAGCTTTCTTT.

V is TRBV19 and J is TRBJ1-1; the D gene is possibly TRBD1 (5 bases). This CDR3 contains 14 residues. CDR1 and CDR2 from the germline V gene are LNHDA and SQIVND (reference sequence). V was pared by 3 bases and J by 9 bases, with 17 bases between. CDR3 loop: CASSIFSGAQKAFF. In nucleotides, the CDR3 is TGTGCCAGTAGTATCTTTTCCGGGGCACAGAAAGCTTTCTTT.

For the CDR3, the DNA is TGCAGCGTGGTAGGGGCCCCCCCGGAAGCTTTCTTT. Translation: CSVVGAPPEAFF. This chain uses TRBV29-1 with TRBJ1-1, with D possibly matching TRBD1 (5 bases). Per the germline V gene, CDR1 is SQVTM and CDR2 is ANQGSEA. The V end lost 6 bases, the J end lost 8 bases, and 16 bases lay between the germline ends. The CDR3 length is 12 residues.

This clone was found once. At one boundary the junction diverges from the germline segment, which might be a read error. This chain connects TRBV6-1 to TRBJ1-6; TRBD1 matches at 7 bases. From germline, CDR1 is MNHNS and CDR2 SASEGT. The CDR3 has 16 amino acids. The CDR3 here is CAISGTASSYNSPLHF. CDR3 nucleotide sequence: TGTGCCATCAGTGGGACAGCGAGCTCCTATAATTCACCCCTCCACTTT.

The chain is built from TRBV28 and TRBJ1-1; weak D call: TRBD1 (5 bases). The V gene lost 7 bases and the J gene lost 5 bases, with 17 bases spanning the gap. Germline V CDR1 and CDR2: MDHEN, SYDVKM. This CDR3 spans 14 amino acids. The CDR3 loop is CASTKGLKGTEAFF. In nucleotides, the CDR3 is TGTGCCAGCACTAAGGGACTAAAGGGAACTGAAGCTTTCTTT.

J is TRBJ1-2 and V is TRBV7-9; D uncertain. V was shortened by 1 base and J by 0 bases, with 9 bases between the two germline ends. CDR1 is SEHNR and CDR2 is FQNEAQ in the germline V gene (reference sequence). There are 15 residues in the CDR3. CDR3 sequence reads: CASSLGPLTNYGYTF. The CDR3 nucleotides are TGTGCCAGCAGCTTAGGCCCGCTCACTAACTATGGCTACACCTTC.

The J gene is TRBJ2-7, the V gene TRBV14; no firm D call. The V end lost 1 base, the J end lost 4 bases, and 11 bases lay between the germline ends. The germline CDR1 and CDR2 sequences are SGHDN and FVKESK. The CDR3 extends over 14 amino acids. In DNA, the CDR3 is TGTGCCAGCAGCCAAGTGGTAGAAAGTTACGAGCAGTACTTC. Translating it yields CASSQVVESYEQYF.

This clone was counted between two and nine times. Here the CDR3 reads CASSPHSGQGTEAFF. The DNA for the CDR3 is TGTGCCAGCAGCCCACACTCCGGACAGGGGACTGAAGCTTTCTTT. This chain uses TRBV14 with TRBJ1-1; TRBD1 matches at 9 bases. The CDR3 totals 15 residues. Trimming at V came to 4 bases and at J to 5 bases, leaving 8 bases not matched to a gene. CDR1 and CDR2 (germline): SGHDN, FVKESK.

In this sample, this clone turned up once. The chain joins TRBV6-5 to TRBJ2-1, with TRBD2 as a possible D gene (5 bases). The CDR3 loop spans 14 amino acids. CDR1 and CDR2 (germline): MNHEY, SVGAGI. Trimming removed 0 bases at V and 5 bases at J, with 8 bases between. CDR3 protein: CASSYSGVDNEQFF. CDR3 DNA: TGTGCCAGCAGTTACTCCGGGGTCGACAATGAGCAGTTCTTC.

This chain uses TRBV11-2 with TRBJ2-1; D is perhaps TRBD1 (5 bases). Per the germline V gene, CDR1 is SGHAT and CDR2 is FQNNGV. The CDR3 is made up of 13 amino acids. The V end lost 0 bases, the J end lost 10 bases, and 10 bases lay between the germline ends. The chain's CDR3 is CASSLERTTEQFF. CDR3 bases: TGTGCCAGCAGCTTAGAGAGGACAACCGAGCAGTTCTTC.

The CDR3 is CAISGLAGVSDTQYF. The CDR3 DNA sequence: TGTGCCATCAGTGGACTAGCGGGAGTCAGCGATACGCAGTATTTT. The chain is built from TRBV10-3 and TRBJ2-3, with 12 positions matching TRBD2. With V trimmed by 4 bases and J by 6 bases, 5 bases remained unmatched. Germline V gene sequence: CDR1 ENHRY, CDR2 SYGVKD. The CDR3 totals 15 residues.

The genes are TRBV27 and TRBJ2-7, with 9 positions matching TRBD2. V lost 0 bases, J lost 0 bases, and 3 bases stayed unmatched. CDR1 is MNHEY, CDR2 SMNVEV, per germline (reference sequence). The CDR3 runs 16 residues. The CDR3 nucleotides read TGTGCCAGCAGTTTATCCGGACTAGCGCACTCCTACGAGCAGTACTTC. Protein product: CASSLSGLAHSYEQYF.

V usage is TRBV15 and J usage is TRBJ1-5, with a weak D call TRBD1 (5 bases). The germline V gene has CDR1 LNHNV and CDR2 YYDKDF (reference sequence). CDR3 length: 13 amino acids. Trimming stripped 0 bases from V and 6 bases from J, with 6 bases between. The DNA of the CDR3 is TGTGCCACCAGCAGAGAGGGGGGTCAGCCCCAGCATTTT. It translates to CATSREGGQPQHF.

This chain links TRBV29-1 with TRBJ1-2; TRBD1 matches at 8 bases. The length of the CDR3 is 14 residues. The V gene's germline CDR1 is SQVTM and CDR2 ANQGSEA. The junction had 13 bases not matched to a gene; V was cut back by 7 bases and J by 6 bases. CDR3 DNA: TGCAGCGCCGAGGGGAGGACAGGGTTTGATGGCTACACCTTC. Translating gives CSAEGRTGFDGYTF.

This rearrangement joins TRBV5-4 to TRBJ1-1, with a possible D match to TRBD1 (6 bases). Per the germline V gene, CDR1 is SGHNT and CDR2 is YYREEE (reference sequence). The V end was cut by 2 bases, the J end by 12 bases, with 14 bases between. CDR3 length: 12 residues. Here the CDR3 reads CASSFAGARSFF. The CDR3 region has the DNA TGTGCCAGCAGCTTTGCGGGGGCGCGGTCTTTCTTT.

The rearrangement links TRBV7-3 to TRBJ1-2; 9 bases align to TRBD1. The CDR3 is made up of 14 amino acids. Germline CDR1 reads SGHTA; CDR2 reads FQGTGA. With 4 bases clipped from V and 8 bases from J, the junction kept 8 bases outside the gene matches. CDR3 residues: CASSSLQGAKGYTF. The CDR3 DNA reads TGTGCCAGCAGCTCCTTACAGGGGGCGAAAGGCTACACCTTC.

The J gene is TRBJ1-5, the V gene TRBV5-1; D might be TRBD1 (5 bases). The CDR3 contains 15 residues. Per germline, CDR1 SGHRS and CDR2 YFSETQ. Trimming pared 3 bases from V and 8 bases from J, leaving 18 bases between. CDR3 nucleotides: TGCGCCAGCAGCTCGGCAGGGCTGGATGGGGAGCCCCAGCATTTT. This encodes CASSSAGLDGEPQHF.

This clone was observed a single time. This rearrangement joins TRBV5-1 to TRBJ1-3; possibly TRBD1 for D (5 bases). V dropped 4 bases and J dropped 4 bases, with 12 bases sitting between them. The CDR3 consists of 14 residues. Germline CDR1 SGHRS, CDR2 YFSETQ. This CDR3 is CASSVGASGNTIYF. In DNA form, the CDR3 reads TGCGCCAGCAGCGTTGGGGCGTCCGGAAACACCATATATTTT. Looking up the rest from reference TRBV5-1 and TRBJ1-3 gives the full variable domain: KAGVTQTPRYLIKTRGQQVTLSCSPISGHRSVSWYQQTPGQGLQFLFEYFSETQRNKGNFPGRFSGRQFSNSRSEMNVSTLELGDSALYLCASSVGASGNTIYFGEGSWLTVV.